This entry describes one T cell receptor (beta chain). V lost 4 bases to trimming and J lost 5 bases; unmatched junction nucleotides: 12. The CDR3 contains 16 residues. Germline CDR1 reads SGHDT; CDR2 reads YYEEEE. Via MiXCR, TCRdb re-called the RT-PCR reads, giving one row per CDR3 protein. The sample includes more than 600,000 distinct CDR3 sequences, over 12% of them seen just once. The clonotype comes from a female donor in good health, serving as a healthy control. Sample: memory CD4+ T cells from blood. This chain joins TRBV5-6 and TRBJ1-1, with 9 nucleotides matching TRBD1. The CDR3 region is CASSTGQGWKLTEAFF. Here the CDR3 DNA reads TGTGCCAGCAGCACCGGACAGGGGTGGAAGCTGACTGAAGCTTTCTTT. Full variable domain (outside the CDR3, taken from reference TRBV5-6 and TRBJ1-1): DAGVTQSPTHLIKTRGQQVTLRCSPKSGHDTVSWYQQALGQGPQFIFQYYEEEERQRGNFPDRFSGHQFPNYSSELNVNALLLGDSALYLCASSTGQGWKLTEAFFGQGTRLTVV.